One and the same sample provided the 14 T cell receptor beta chains below, sequenced in a study of graft-versus-host responses after intestinal transplantation. TCRdb keeps only in-frame clones here, not all; method: immunoSEQ multiplex PCR. The profile shows roughly 69,000 clones, 90% to 95% of them singletons. No antigen has been assigned to these receptors. Sequenced here: unstimulated CD8+ T cells sorted from spleen or lymph node cells, sampled before transplant. The source of these receptors is a human donor who was the organ donor for an intestinal transplant.

This clone was seen a handful of times. This chain joins TRBV5-4 and TRBJ1-1, with 7 bases identical to TRBD1. The V segment lost 2 bases and the J segment 5 bases; nucleotides outside the gene matches: 3. The germline gives CDR1 SGHNT, CDR2 YYREEE (reference sequence). The CDR3 is 13 amino acids. The CDR3 loop is CASSFQGVTEAFF. The CDR3 coding sequence is TGTGCCAGCAGCTTCCAGGGGGTAACTGAAGCTTTCTTT.

The chain has TRBV9 and TRBJ2-7; 12 nucleotides align to TRBD2. Germline lookup yields CDR1 SGDLS and CDR2 YYNGEE. The V and J ends lost 3 bases and 5 bases, in that order; junction bases with no gene match: 12. The CDR3 consists of 17 residues. The CDR3 sequence is CASSAHGLAGFSDEQYF. The CDR3 region has the DNA TGTGCCAGCAGCGCCCACGGACTAGCGGGGTTCAGCGACGAGCAGTACTTC. The whole variable domain, filled in from reference TRBV9 and TRBJ2-7, reads DSGVTQTPKHLITATGQRVTLRCSPRSGDLSVYWYQQSLDQGLQFLIQYYNGEERAKGNILERFSAQQFPDLHSELNLSSLELGDSALYFCASSAHGLAGFSDEQYFGPGTRLTVT.

V gene TRBV2 combines with J gene TRBJ2-1, with unresolved D. The V end lost 6 bases, the J end lost 6 bases, and 12 bases lay between the germline ends. This CDR3 has 13 residues. Germline CDR1 SNHLY, CDR2 FYNNEI. The CDR3 sequence: CASRWLVGNEQFF. The CDR3 bases are TGTGCCAGCAGGTGGCTAGTTGGCAATGAGCAGTTCTTC.

CDR3 protein: CASSPVTWEGLRNEQFF. The CDR3, as DNA: TGTGCCAGCAGTCCGGTCACGTGGGAGGGCCTTAGGAATGAGCAGTTCTTC. This chain uses TRBV28 with TRBJ2-1; 7 bases are a match to TRBD2. CDR1 and CDR2 (germline): MDHEN, SYDVKM. This CDR3 is 17 amino acids long. The ends lost 5 bases at V and 7 bases at J; junction bases unmatched: 17. Combining the CDR3 with reference TRBV28 and TRBJ2-1 gives the whole variable domain DVKVTQSSRYLVKRTGEKVFLECVQDMDHENMFWYRQDPGLGLRLIYFSYDVKMKEKGDIPEGYSVSREKKERFSLILESASTNQTSMYLCASSPVTWEGLRNEQFFGPGTRLTVL.

This rearrangement joins TRBV27 to TRBJ2-1; 11 nucleotides agree with TRBD2. This CDR3 is built from 15 residues. CDR1 is MNHEY and CDR2 is SMNVEV in the germline V gene (reference sequence). V shed 2 bases and J 10 bases; nucleotides not matched to a gene: 7. CDR3 sequence: CASSLVVAGGDEQFF. The CDR3 region has the DNA TGTGCCAGCAGTTTAGTGGTAGCGGGAGGGGACGAGCAGTTCTTC.

The rearrangement links TRBV6-5 to TRBJ1-1; D gene uncertain. The V end lost 0 bases, the J end lost 1 base, and 9 bases lay between the germline ends. CDR1 and CDR2 (germline): MNHEY, SVGAGI. There are 15 residues in the CDR3. The CDR3 region is CASSYSPAGNTEAFF. In DNA, the CDR3 is TGTGCCAGCAGTTACTCGCCCGCAGGGAACACTGAAGCTTTCTTT.

The chain is built from TRBV7-9 and TRBJ1-2, with 10 bases aligning to TRBD1. Trimming took 3 bases from V and 12 from J; bases not matched to a gene: 10. There are 14 residues in the CDR3. Germline loops: CDR1 SEHNR, CDR2 FQNEAQ (reference sequence). CDR3 bases: TGTGCCAGCAGCTTGATAACCGGGACAGGGGACCACACCTTC. It yields the protein CASSLITGTGDHTF.

This chain uses TRBV5-1 with TRBJ2-3; TRBD2 agrees at 12 bases. Per the germline V gene, CDR1 is SGHRS and CDR2 is YFSETQ. This CDR3 has 18 amino acids. V gave up 0 bases and J gave up 4 bases; unmatched junction bases: 9. In nucleotides, the CDR3 is TGCGCCAGCAGCTTGGGTCTAGCGGGAGGGCCTTGGGCAGATACGCAGTATTTT. Its protein is CASSLGLAGGPWADTQYF.

The rearrangement uses TRBV5-1 and TRBJ1-2; TRBD1 matches at 9 bases. Germline loops: CDR1 SGHRS, CDR2 YFSETQ. The CDR3 runs 13 residues. The junction had 5 bases not matched to a gene; V was cut back by 3 bases and J by 8 bases. The CDR3 loop is CASSWNRGPGYTF. The CDR3 bases are TGCGCCAGCAGCTGGAACAGGGGGCCAGGCTACACCTTC.

CDR3 DNA: TGTGCCAGCAGCTATACAGGGAGTGGCGAGCAGTACTTC. Protein: CASSYTGSGEQYF. The chain joins TRBV11-2 to TRBJ2-7, with D possibly matching TRBD1 (6 bases). Germline V gene sequence: CDR1 SGHAT, CDR2 FQNNGV. Trimming removed 4 bases from V and 6 bases from J, with 13 bases in between. The CDR3 totals 13 residues.

The chain uses TRBV7-9 and TRBJ1-1; weak D call: TRBD1 (6 bases). V gave up 5 bases and J gave up 4 bases, with 11 bases separating them. The CDR3 covers 13 residues. Germline CDR1 is SEHNR and CDR2 is FQNEAQ (reference sequence). In nucleotides, the CDR3 is TGTGCCAGCAGCCAAGGGGGTACCACTGAAGCTTTCTTT. Its protein product is CASSQGGTTEAFF. Based on the CDR3 plus reference TRBV7-9 and TRBJ1-1, the full variable domain is DTGVSQNPRHKITKRGQNVTFRCDPISEHNRLYWYRQTLGQGPEFLTYFQNEAQLEKSRLLSDRFSAERPKGSFSTLEIQRTEQGDSAMYLCASSQGGTTEAFFGQGTRLTVV.

This chain joins TRBV4-1 and TRBJ2-7; 8 bases are a match to TRBD1. There are 17 residues in the CDR3. Germline-derived CDR1 and CDR2 are MGHRA and YSYEKL. V gave up 3 bases and J gave up 1 base; unmatched junction bases: 11. CDR3 residues: CASSQFTPGGGSYEQYF. The DNA of the CDR3 is TGCGCCAGCAGCCAGTTCACCCCAGGGGGCGGATCCTACGAGCAGTACTTC.

This chain connects TRBV21-1 to TRBJ1-5; the table's D gene call, TRBD1, was not cross checked with the DNA. TRBV21-1 is an annotated pseudogene. The CDR3 consists of 15 residues. This CDR3 is CASSKTVNSNQPQHF. CDR3 DNA: TGTGCCAGCAGCAAAACAGTCAATAGCAATCAGCCCCAGCATTTT.

CDR3 in amino acids: CASSLGGQGQPQHF. As DNA, the CDR3 is TGTGCCAGCAGTTTGGGGGGACAGGGACAGCCCCAGCATTTT. The chain recombines TRBV27 with TRBJ1-5, with 9 bases identical to TRBD1. V was clipped by 3 bases and J by 7 bases; unmatched bases: 4. From germline, CDR1 is MNHEY and CDR2 SMNVEV (reference sequence). This CDR3 is built from 14 residues.